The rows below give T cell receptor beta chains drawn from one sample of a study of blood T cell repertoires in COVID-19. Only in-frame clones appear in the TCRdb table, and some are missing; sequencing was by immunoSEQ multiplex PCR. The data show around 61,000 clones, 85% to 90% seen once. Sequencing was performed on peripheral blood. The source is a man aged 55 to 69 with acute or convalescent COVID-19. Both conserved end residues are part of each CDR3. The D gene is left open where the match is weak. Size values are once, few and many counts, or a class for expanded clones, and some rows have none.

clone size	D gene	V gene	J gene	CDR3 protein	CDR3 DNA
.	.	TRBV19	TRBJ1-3	CASSRPGGAPGNTIYF	TGTGCCAGTAGTCGTCCGGGGGGCGCTCCCGGAAACACCATATATTTT
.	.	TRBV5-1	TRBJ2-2	CASSLSVGVTGELFF	TGCGCCAGCAGCTTGTCCGTAGGAGTCACCGGGGAGCTGTTTTTT
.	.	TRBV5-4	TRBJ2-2	CASSLISGNTGELFF	TGTGCCAGCAGCTTGATAAGCGGTAACACCGGGGAGCTGTTTTTT
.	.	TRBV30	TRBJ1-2	CAWHGGQSRSGYTF	TGTGCCTGGCATGGCGGACAGTCCAGGTCTGGCTACACCTTC
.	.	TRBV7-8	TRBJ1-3	CASSPRRESGNTIYF	TGTGCCAGCAGCCCACGCCGGGAATCAGGAAACACCATATATTTT
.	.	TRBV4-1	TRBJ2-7	CASSPMGLGRDEQYF	TGCGCCAGCAGCCCGATGGGACTGGGAAGGGACGAGCAGTACTTC
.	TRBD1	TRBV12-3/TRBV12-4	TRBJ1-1	CASRKTGSEAFF	TGTGCCAGCAGGAAGACAGGGAGTGAAGCTTTCTTT
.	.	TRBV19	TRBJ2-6	CASSNRWSGANVLTF	TGTGCCAGTAGTAACAGGTGGTCTGGGGCCAACGTCCTGACTTTC
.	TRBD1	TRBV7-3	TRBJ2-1	CASSLTRTGVGEQFF	TGTGCCAGCAGCTTAACAAGGACAGGGGTCGGTGAGCAGTTCTTC
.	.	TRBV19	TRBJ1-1	CARENRVGNTEAFF	TGTGCCAGGGAGAACAGGGTTGGGAACACTGAAGCTTTCTTT
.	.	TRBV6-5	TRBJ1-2	CASRWTGNYGYTF	TGTGCCAGCAGATGGACGGGAAACTATGGCTACACCTTC
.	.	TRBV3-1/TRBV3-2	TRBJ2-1	CASTPTLGVNNEQFF	TGTGCCAGCACCCCGACTCTAGGGGTAAACAATGAGCAGTTCTTC
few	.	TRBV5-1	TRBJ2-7	CASSLTTVYEQYF	TGCGCCAGCAGCTTGACCACGGTATACGAGCAGTACTTC
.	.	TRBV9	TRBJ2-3	CASSSRPSDTQYF	TGTGCCAGCAGCTCCCGTCCCTCAGATACGCAGTATTTT
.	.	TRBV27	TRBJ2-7	CASSGKGLYHEQYF	TGTGCCAGCAGCGGGAAGGGACTTTACCACGAGCAGTACTTC
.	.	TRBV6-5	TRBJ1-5	CASSPLAGLGQPQHF	TGTGCCAGCAGCCCCCTGGCAGGTTTAGGACAGCCCCAGCATTTT
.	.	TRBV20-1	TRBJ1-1	CSAGLGGFF	TGCAGTGCTGGGCTCGGTGGCTTCTTT
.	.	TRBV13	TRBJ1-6	CASSPRGRGGSPLHF	TGTGCCAGCAGCCCCCGAGGACGGGGGGGATCACCCCTCCACTTT
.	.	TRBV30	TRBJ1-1	CAWRYFMGYGNTPDTEAFF	TGTGCCTGGAGGTATTTTATGGGGTACGGGAATACTCCGGACACTGAAGCTTTCTTT
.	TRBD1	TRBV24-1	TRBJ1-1	CATSDFGQGATEAFF	TGTGCCACCAGTGATTTTGGACAGGGGGCCACTGAAGCTTTCTTT
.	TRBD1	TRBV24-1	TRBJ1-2	CATSSTGGAWAPPSYYGYTF	TGTGCCACCAGTAGCACAGGGGGCGCTTGGGCCCCACCATCTTACTATGGCTACACCTTC
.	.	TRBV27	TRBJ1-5	CASSLAGFSNQPQHF	TGTGCCAGCAGTTTGGCAGGGTTTAGCAATCAGCCCCAGCATTTT
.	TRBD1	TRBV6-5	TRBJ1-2	CASRVTGDPNYGYTF	TGTGCCAGCAGAGTCACAGGGGACCCTAACTATGGCTACACCTTC
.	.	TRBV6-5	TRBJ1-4	CASKGPTGYGEKLFF	TGTGCCAGCAAGGGCCCCACAGGGTACGGTGAAAAACTGTTTTTT
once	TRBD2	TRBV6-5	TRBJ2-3	CASSYSYSGADTQYF	TGTGCCAGCAGTTACTCGTATAGCGGGGCGGATACGCAGTATTTT
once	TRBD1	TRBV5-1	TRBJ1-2	CASSWTGDYGYTF	TGCGCCAGCAGCTGGACAGGAGACTATGGCTACACCTTC
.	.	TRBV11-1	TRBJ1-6	CASSTKDRFYNSPLHF	TGTGCCAGCAGCACCAAGGACAGATTTTATAATTCACCCCTCCACTTT
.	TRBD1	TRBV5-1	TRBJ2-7	CASSRWTGGSYEQYF	TGCGCCAGCAGCCGATGGACAGGGGGCTCCTACGAGCAGTACTTC
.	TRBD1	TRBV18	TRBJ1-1	CASSGRTGTNTEAFF	TGTGCCAGCTCGGGTAGGACAGGGACGAACACTGAAGCTTTCTTT
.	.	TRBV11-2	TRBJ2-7	CASSLGSTQWRFVYEQYF	TGTGCCAGCAGCTTAGGGTCCACACAGTGGCGATTCGTCTACGAGCAGTACTTC
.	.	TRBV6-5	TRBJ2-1	CASSRQGQSYNEQFF	TGTGCCAGCAGTCGTCAGGGGCAGTCCTACAATGAGCAGTTCTTC
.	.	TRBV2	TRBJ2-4	CASSDRINIQYF	TGTGCCAGCAGTGACAGGATAAACATTCAGTACTTC
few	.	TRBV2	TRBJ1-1	CASTVDSYTEAFF	TGTGCCAGTACTGTTGACAGCTACACTGAAGCTTTCTTT
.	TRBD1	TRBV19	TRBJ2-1	CASSVGQYNEQFF	TGTGCCAGTAGTGTGGGACAGTACAATGAGCAGTTCTTC
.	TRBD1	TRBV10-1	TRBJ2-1	CASSESLGTGSEQFF	TGCGCCAGCAGTGAGTCTCTCGGGACAGGGAGTGAGCAGTTCTTC
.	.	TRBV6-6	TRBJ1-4	CASSFRGGDNEKLFF	TGTGCCAGCAGTTTCAGGGGTGGGGATAATGAAAAACTGTTTTTT
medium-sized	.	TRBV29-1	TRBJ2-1	CSGTGVDYNEQFF	TGCAGCGGAACAGGAGTAGATTACAATGAGCAGTTCTTC
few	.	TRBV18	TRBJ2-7	CASSSQQNSYEQYF	TGTGCCAGCTCATCTCAACAGAATTCCTACGAGCAGTACTTC
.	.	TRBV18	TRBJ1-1	CASSPLGVEVMNTEAFF	TGTGCCAGCTCACCCTTAGGAGTGGAGGTTATGAACACTGAAGCTTTCTTT
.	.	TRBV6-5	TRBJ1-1	CASRLAAWGTEAFF	TGTGCCAGCAGGCTAGCGGCCTGGGGTACTGAAGCTTTCTTT
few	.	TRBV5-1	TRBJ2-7	CASSYAGQNYEQYF	TGCGCCAGCAGCTACGCGGGACAGAACTACGAGCAGTACTTC
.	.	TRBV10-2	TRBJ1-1	CASRETGSEAFF	TGCGCCAGCAGGGAAACAGGATCCGAAGCTTTCTTT
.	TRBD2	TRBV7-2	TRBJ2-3	CASSPGGGVTDTQYF	TGTGCCAGCAGCCCTGGGGGGGGTGTCACAGATACGCAGTATTTT
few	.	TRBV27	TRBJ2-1	CASSYGRGSYNEQFF	TGTGCCAGCAGTTATGGCAGGGGAAGCTACAATGAGCAGTTCTTC
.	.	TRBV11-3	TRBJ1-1	CASSEYRDTEAFF	TGTGCCAGCAGCGAATACAGGGATACTGAAGCTTTCTTT
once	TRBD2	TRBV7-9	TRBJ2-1	CASSLSGTSYNEQFF	TGTGCCAGCAGCCTCAGCGGGACTTCTTACAATGAGCAGTTCTTC
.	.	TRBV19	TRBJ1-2	CASSIPLLRAGYTF	TGTGCCAGTAGTATCCCCCTCCTGAGGGCTGGCTACACCTTC
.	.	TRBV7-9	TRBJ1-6	CASSLAASGRSPLHF	TGTGCCAGCAGCTTAGCGGCGTCAGGGCGGTCACCCCTCCACTTT
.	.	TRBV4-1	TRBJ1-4	CASREGANEKLFF	TGCGCCAGCAGAGAAGGGGCTAATGAAAAACTGTTTTTT
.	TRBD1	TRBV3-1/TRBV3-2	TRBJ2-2	CASSPGSGGFGELFF	TGTGCCAGCAGCCCTGGTTCAGGGGGCTTCGGGGAGCTGTTTTTT
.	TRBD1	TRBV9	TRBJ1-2	CASSVAGGRSGGYTF	TGTGCCAGCAGCGTCGCAGGGGGAAGGAGCGGTGGCTACACCTTC
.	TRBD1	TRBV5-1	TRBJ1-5	CASSLEGTGNQPQHF	TGCGCCAGCAGCTTGGAGGGGACAGGCAATCAGCCCCAGCATTTT